This T cell receptor beta chain was obtained from a study of T cells in Graves' hyperthyroidism and ophthalmopathy. RNA transcripts were the template for amplifying TCR beta CDR3 regions. The HTBI primer set was used in a first-round RT-PCR of the TCR CDR3. TCRdb passed the multiplex PCR reads through MiXCR, listing each CDR3 protein once. The profile shows 20,000 to 30,000 distinct CDR3 sequences, under 55% of them singletons. Sequenced material: blood. This receptor was taken from a woman in her thirties or forties with Graves' hyperthyroidism that later progressed to Graves' ophthalmopathy.

In nucleotides, the CDR3 is TGCGCCAGCATGAGGGGAAGGGGAAACACCATATATTTT. Translation gives CASMRGRGNTIYF. The chain carries TRBV10-2 and TRBJ1-3; tentative D call: TRBD1 (5 bases). Germline-derived CDR1 and CDR2 are WSHSY and SAAADI. Trimming left V 7 bases short and J 4 bases short, with 11 bases between. The CDR3 covers 13 residues.